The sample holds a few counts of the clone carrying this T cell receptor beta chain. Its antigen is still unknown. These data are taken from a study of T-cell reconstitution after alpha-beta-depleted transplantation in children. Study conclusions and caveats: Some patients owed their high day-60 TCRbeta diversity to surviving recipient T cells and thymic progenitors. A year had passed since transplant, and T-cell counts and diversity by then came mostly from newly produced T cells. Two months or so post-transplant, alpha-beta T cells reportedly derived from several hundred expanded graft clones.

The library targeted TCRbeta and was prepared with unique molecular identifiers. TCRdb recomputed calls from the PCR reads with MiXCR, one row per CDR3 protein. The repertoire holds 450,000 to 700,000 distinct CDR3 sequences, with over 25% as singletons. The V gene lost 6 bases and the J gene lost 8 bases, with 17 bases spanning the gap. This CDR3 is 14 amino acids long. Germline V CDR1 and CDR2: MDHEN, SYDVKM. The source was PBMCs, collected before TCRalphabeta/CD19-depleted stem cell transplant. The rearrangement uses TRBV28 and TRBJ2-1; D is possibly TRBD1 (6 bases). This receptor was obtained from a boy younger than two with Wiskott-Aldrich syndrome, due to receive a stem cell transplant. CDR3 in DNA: TGTGCCAGCAGCCCGCGCACCCCAGGGGATGAGCAGTTCTTC. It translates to CASSPRTPGDEQFF.